This record concerns one TCR beta chain sequence. What it binds is unknown. Cells designated naive CD8 were CD45RO-negative and were positively selected for CCR7, with terminally differentiated effector memory CD45RA+ cells excluded. The sample is drawn from a study of shared clonotypes between healthy human individuals. Study at large: Serving as donors were two women and a few men, whose ages spanned 18 to 49. Study conclusions and caveats: Some clonotypes were shared by all four sorted-subset donors, while others were not shared. The non-shared ones had lower generation probabilities than the shared ones.

Profiling relied on immunoSEQ multiplex PCR, and the TCRdb table lists in-frame clones only, not all of them. The sample yields about 1,800,000 clones, about 94% seen once. Germline assignment: CDR1 GTSNPN and CDR2 SVGIG (reference sequence). Trimming removed 0 bases from V and 3 bases from J; junction bases left unmatched: 5. CDR3 length equals 14 residues. The clonotype was recovered from a man between 18 and 35 years old in good health. The chain carries TRBV30 and TRBJ2-7; 7 bases are a match to TRBD2. The sequenced material came from naive CD8+ T cells sorted from blood. In DNA, the CDR3 is TGTGCCTGGAGTGTACTAGCGAGAGACTACGAGCAGTACTTC. Its protein product is CAWSVLARDYEQYF.